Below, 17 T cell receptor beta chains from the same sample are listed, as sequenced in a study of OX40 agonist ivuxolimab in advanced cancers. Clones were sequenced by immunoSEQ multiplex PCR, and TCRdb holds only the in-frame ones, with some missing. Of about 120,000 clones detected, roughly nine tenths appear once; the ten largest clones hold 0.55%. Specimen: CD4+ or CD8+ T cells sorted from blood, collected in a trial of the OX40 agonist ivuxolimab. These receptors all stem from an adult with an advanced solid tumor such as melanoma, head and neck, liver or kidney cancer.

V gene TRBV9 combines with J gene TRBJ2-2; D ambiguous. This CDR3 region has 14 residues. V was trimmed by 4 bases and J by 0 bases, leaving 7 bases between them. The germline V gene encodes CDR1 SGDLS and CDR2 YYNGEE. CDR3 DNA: TGTGCCAGCAGCATGCTCCCGAACACCGGGGAGCTGTTTTTT. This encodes CASSMLPNTGELFF.

The CDR3 nucleotides read TGTGCCAGCAGTCCCCTCCCGGGACAGGGGGGAACCGGGGAGCTGTTTTTT. It yields the protein CASSPLPGQGGTGELFF. This chain uses TRBV28 with TRBJ2-2; TRBD1 agrees at 11 bases. The CDR3 sequence is 17 residues long. V shed 5 bases, J shed 5 bases, and the junction held 10 bases outside the gene matches. Germline CDR1 MDHEN, CDR2 SYDVKM.

CDR3 coding DNA: TGTGCCAGCAGCCCCGGACAGATTAATGAAAAACTGTTTTTT. Translated: CASSPGQINEKLFF. This rearrangement joins TRBV7-9 to TRBJ1-4; D possibly corresponds to TRBD1 (6 bases). V lost 5 bases, J lost 4 bases, and 11 bases lay in between. Germline CDR1 and CDR2: SEHNR and FQNEAQ (reference sequence). This CDR3 region has 14 residues.

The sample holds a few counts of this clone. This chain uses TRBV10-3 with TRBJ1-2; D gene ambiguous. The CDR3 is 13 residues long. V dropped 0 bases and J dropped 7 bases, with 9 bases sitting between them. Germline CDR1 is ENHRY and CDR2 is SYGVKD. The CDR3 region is CAISESIGLGYTF. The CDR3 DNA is TGTGCCATCAGTGAGTCGATCGGGCTTGGCTACACCTTC.

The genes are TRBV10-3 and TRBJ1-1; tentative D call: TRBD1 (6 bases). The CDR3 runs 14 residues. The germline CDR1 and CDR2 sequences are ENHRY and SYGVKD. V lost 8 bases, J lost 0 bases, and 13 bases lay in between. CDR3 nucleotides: TGTGCCATCGGGGGCTCTTACATGAACACTGAAGCTTTCTTT. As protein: CAIGGSYMNTEAFF.

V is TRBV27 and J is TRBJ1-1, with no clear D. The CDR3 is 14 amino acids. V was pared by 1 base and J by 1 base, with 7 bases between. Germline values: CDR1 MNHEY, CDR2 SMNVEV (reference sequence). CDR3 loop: CASSLYGPNTEAFF. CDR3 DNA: TGTGCCAGCAGTTTATATGGTCCGAACACTGAAGCTTTCTTT.

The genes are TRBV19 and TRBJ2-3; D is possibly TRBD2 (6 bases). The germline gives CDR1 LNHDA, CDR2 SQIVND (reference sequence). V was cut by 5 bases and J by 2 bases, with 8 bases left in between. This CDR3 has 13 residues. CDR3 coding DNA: TGTGCCAGTAGTTCGGACTACACAGATACGCAGTATTTT. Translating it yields CASSSDYTDTQYF.

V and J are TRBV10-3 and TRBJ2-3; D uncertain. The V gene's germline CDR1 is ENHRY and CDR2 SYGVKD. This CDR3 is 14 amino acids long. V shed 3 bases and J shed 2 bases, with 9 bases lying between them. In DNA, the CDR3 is TGTGCCATCAGTGATCCAGACCTCACAGATACGCAGTATTTT. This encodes CAISDPDLTDTQYF.

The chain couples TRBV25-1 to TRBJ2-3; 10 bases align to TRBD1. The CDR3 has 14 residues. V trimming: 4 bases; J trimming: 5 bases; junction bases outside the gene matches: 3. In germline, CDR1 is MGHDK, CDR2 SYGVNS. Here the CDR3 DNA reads TGTGCCAGCAGTGGGGGACAGGGGTTAGATACGCAGTATTTT. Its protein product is CASSGGQGLDTQYF. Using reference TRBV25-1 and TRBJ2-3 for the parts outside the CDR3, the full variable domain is EADIYQTPRYLVIGTGKKITLECSQTMGHDKMYWYQQDPGMELHLIHYSYGVNSTEKGDLSSESTVSRIRTEHFPLTLESARPSHTSQYLCASSGGQGLDTQYFGPGTRLTVL.

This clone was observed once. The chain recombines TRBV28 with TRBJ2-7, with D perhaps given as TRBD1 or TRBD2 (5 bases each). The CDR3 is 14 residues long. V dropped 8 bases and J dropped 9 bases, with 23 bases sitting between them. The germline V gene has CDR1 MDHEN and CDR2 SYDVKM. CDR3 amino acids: CASESGQSLRLQYF. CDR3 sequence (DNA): TGTGCCAGCGAGTCGGGGCAGTCTTTACGACTGCAGTACTTC. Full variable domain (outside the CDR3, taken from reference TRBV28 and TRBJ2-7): DVKVTQSSRYLVKRTGEKVFLECVQDMDHENMFWYRQDPGLGLRLIYFSYDVKMKEKGDIPEGYSVSREKKERFSLILESASTNQTSMYLCASESGQSLRLQYFGPGTRLTVT.

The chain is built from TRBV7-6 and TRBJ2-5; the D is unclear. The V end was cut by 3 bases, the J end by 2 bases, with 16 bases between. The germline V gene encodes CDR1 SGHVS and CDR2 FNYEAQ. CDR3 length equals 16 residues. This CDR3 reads CASSLSVGTLQETQYF. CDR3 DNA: TGTGCCAGCAGCTTGAGTGTGGGCACCTTGCAAGAGACCCAGTACTTC.

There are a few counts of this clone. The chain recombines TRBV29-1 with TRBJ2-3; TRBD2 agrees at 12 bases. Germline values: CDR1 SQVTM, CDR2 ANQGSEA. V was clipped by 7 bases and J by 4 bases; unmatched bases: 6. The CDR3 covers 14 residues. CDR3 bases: TGCAGCGCGGCTCTAGCGGGGGGGGCAGATACGCAGTATTTT. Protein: CSAALAGGADTQYF.

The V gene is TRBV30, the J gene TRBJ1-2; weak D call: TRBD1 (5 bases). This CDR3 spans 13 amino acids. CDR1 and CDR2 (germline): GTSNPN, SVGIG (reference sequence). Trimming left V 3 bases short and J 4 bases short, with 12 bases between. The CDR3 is CAWRTGQGYGYTF. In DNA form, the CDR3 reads TGTGCCTGGAGAACAGGACAAGGCTATGGCTACACCTTC.

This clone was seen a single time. The CDR3 region is CASSFSGKDTEAFF. The CDR3 DNA is TGCGCCAGCAGCTTCTCGGGAAAGGACACTGAAGCTTTCTTT. The chain uses TRBV5-1 and TRBJ1-1; D not resolved. The CDR3 consists of 14 residues. The germline V gene has CDR1 SGHRS and CDR2 YFSETQ. V lost 2 bases to trimming and J lost 3 bases, with 11 bases between them.

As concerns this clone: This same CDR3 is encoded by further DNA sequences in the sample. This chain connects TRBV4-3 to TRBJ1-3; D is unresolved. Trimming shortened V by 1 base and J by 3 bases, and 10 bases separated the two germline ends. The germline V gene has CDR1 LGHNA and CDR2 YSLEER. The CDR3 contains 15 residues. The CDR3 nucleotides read TGCGCCAGCAGCCAAGTGGGCGCCGGTGGAAACACCATATATTTT. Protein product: CASSQVGAGGNTIYF.

DNA of the CDR3: TGTGCCAGTAGTATCCAGCAGGGTATTACAGATACGCAGTATTTT. Residues: CASSIQQGITDTQYF. J is TRBJ2-3 and V is TRBV19; tentative D call: TRBD1 (5 bases). Germline V gene data show CDR1 as LNHDA and CDR2 as SQIVND (reference sequence). The CDR3 totals 15 residues. V was shortened by 3 bases and J by 3 bases, with 13 bases between the two germline ends.

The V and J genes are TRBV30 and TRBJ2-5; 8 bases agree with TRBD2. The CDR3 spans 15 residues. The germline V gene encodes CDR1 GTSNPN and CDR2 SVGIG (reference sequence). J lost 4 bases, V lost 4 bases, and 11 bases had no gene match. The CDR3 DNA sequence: TGTGCCTGGATAATCGGGGGGGGGCTTGGAGAGACCCAGTACTTC. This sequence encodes CAWIIGGGLGETQYF.